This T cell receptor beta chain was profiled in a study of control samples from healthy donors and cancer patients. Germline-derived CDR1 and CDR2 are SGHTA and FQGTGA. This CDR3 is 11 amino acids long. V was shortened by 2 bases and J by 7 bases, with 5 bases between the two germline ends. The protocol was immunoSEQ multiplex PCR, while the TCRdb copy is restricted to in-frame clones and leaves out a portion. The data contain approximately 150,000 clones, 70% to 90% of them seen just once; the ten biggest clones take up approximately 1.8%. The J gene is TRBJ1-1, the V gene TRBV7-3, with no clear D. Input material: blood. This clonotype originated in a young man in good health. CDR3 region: CASSLAGEAFF. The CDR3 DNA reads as TGTGCCAGCAGCTTAGCGGGTGAAGCTTTCTTT.